What follows are 17 T cell receptor beta chains derived from one specimen sequenced in a study of cytomegalovirus exposure and HLA in healthy donors. PCR was performed using 60 Vbeta and 13 Jbeta primers. Libraries were prepared by immunoSEQ multiplex PCR; TCRdb keeps only in-frame clonotypes and omits some of them. This table holds 90,000 to 130,000 clones. Sequenced: PBMCs. Receptors originate from a man in his forties or fifties in good health and CMV-seropositive.

The V and J genes are TRBV27 and TRBJ2-1; a weak D match, TRBD1 (6 bases). The V and J ends lost 3 bases and 10 bases respectively, with 19 bases between them. The CDR3 contains 15 residues. Germline CDR1 and CDR2: MNHEY and SMNVEV (reference sequence). CDR3 nucleotide sequence: TGTGCCAGCAGTTTCGGAAAGAGGGCCACAGGGGAGCAGTTCTTC. The encoded protein is CASSFGKRATGEQFF.

The CDR3 sequence is CASSYGGYSYEQYF. CDR3 nucleotide sequence: TGTGCCAGCAGTTACGGCGGGTACTCCTACGAGCAGTACTTC. The chain uses TRBV6-5 and TRBJ2-7; TRBD2 is a possible D gene (5 bases). This CDR3 comprises 14 residues. The V end was cut by 2 bases, the J end by 0 bases, with 8 bases between. Germline V gene sequence: CDR1 MNHEY, CDR2 SVGAGI.

The V call is TRBV18, the J call TRBJ2-2; 13 nucleotides align to TRBD2. The V gene end was trimmed by 2 bases and the J gene end by 7 bases; junction bases not matched to a gene: 4. The germline V gene encodes CDR1 KGHSH and CDR2 LQKENI. The CDR3 consists of 16 residues. CDR3 DNA sequence: TGTGCCAGCTCACCAGGACTAGCGGGAGTGGACGGGGAGCTGTTTTTT. Translated, it gives CASSPGLAGVDGELFF.

The chain has TRBV11-2 and TRBJ1-2; no firm D call. The CDR3 covers 14 residues. Germline loops: CDR1 SGHAT, CDR2 FQNNGV. The V end was cut by 1 base, the J end by 2 bases, with 8 bases between. The CDR3 DNA is TGTGCCAGCAGCTTAGGGGCCATAAACTATGGCTACACCTTC. Encoded protein: CASSLGAINYGYTF.

The chain couples TRBV4-1 to TRBJ2-1, with D maybe TRBD1 (5 bases). This CDR3 is 13 amino acids long. Germline assignment: CDR1 MGHRA and CDR2 YSYEKL. The V end was cut by 4 bases, the J end by 3 bases, with 7 bases between. As DNA, the CDR3 is TGCGCCAGCAGCCCGGACATCTACAATGAGCAGTTCTTC. Protein product: CASSPDIYNEQFF.

The chain recombines TRBV9 with TRBJ2-2; TRBD1 is a possible D gene (5 bases). The CDR3 consists of 16 residues. V was pared by 3 bases and J by 1 base, with 13 bases between. Germline CDR1 reads SGDLS; CDR2 reads YYNGEE. CDR3 sequence (DNA): TGTGCCAGCAGCGGTATAGGGGCTCAGAACACCGGGGAGCTGTTTTTT. Protein product: CASSGIGAQNTGELFF.

This chain links TRBV4-1 with TRBJ2-7; 8 positions match TRBD1. The CDR3 has 15 amino acids. CDR1 MGHRA and CDR2 YSYEKL come from the germline V gene. The V and J ends lost 4 bases and 6 bases, in that order; junction bases with no gene match: 11. In DNA, the CDR3 is TGCGCCAGCAGCCCACTCGGACAGGGAAAACTCGAGCAGTACTTC. Residues: CASSPLGQGKLEQYF.

J is TRBJ2-1 and V is TRBV19, with D perhaps matching TRBD2 (6 bases). Germline loops: CDR1 LNHDA, CDR2 SQIVND (reference sequence). This CDR3 has 16 residues. The ends were cut back, 7 bases at V and 0 bases at J, with 16 bases in the middle. The chain's CDR3 is CASKVGLLGSYNEQFF. The CDR3 coding sequence is TGTGCCAGTAAAGTGGGACTCCTTGGCTCCTACAATGAGCAGTTCTTC.

The CDR3 coding sequence is TGTGCCAGTAGCCATGGACTAGCGGTGAATGAGCAGTTCTTC. Its translation is CASSHGLAVNEQFF. The chain employs TRBV12-1 and TRBJ2-1; the table's D call of TRBD2 was not tested on the DNA. TRBV12-1 is described as a pseudogene. This CDR3 has 14 amino acids.

V and J are TRBV11-2 and TRBJ2-7; the match to TRBD2 covers 11 bases. The CDR3 consists of 15 residues. Germline V CDR1 and CDR2: SGHAT, FQNNGV. V lost 1 base and J lost 6; bases outside the gene matches: 5. CDR3 DNA: TGTGCCAGCAGCTTAGCACTAGCGGGAGAGGCCGAGCAGTACTTC. Encoded protein: CASSLALAGEAEQYF.

The chain carries TRBV7-8 and TRBJ2-3; TRBD2 matches at 14 bases. J lost 0 bases, V lost 5 bases, and 4 bases had no gene match. CDR1 SGHVS and CDR2 FQNEAQ come from the germline V gene. The CDR3 covers 17 residues. This chain's CDR3 is CASSARLAGGSTDTQYF. For the CDR3, the DNA is TGTGCCAGCAGCGCTCGACTAGCGGGAGGGAGCACAGATACGCAGTATTTT.

V is TRBV19 and J is TRBJ2-7, with TRBD2 as a possible D gene (7 bases). The V gene's germline CDR1 is LNHDA and CDR2 SQIVND (reference sequence). The CDR3 has 16 amino acids. Trimming removed 6 bases from V and 4 bases from J, with 22 bases in between. The DNA for the CDR3 is TGTGCCAGTAGCCGGAAGCCGGGGGGCCCGGGGTACGAGCAGTACTTC. Protein sequence: CASSRKPGGPGYEQYF.

The rearrangement uses TRBV13 and TRBJ2-2, with TRBD2 matching over 11 bases. Unmatched junction bases numbered 5, after V lost 3 bases and J lost 5 bases. This CDR3 spans 16 amino acids. Germline values: CDR1 PRHDT, CDR2 FYEKMQ (reference sequence). CDR3 sequence: CASSFQGLAATGELFF. CDR3 bases: TGTGCCAGCAGCTTTCAGGGACTAGCGGCAACCGGGGAGCTGTTTTTT.

The rearrangement links TRBV7-9 to TRBJ1-5; D might be TRBD1 (5 bases). V was trimmed by 5 bases and J by 3 bases, leaving 11 bases between them. The CDR3 is made up of 14 amino acids. The germline V gene encodes CDR1 SEHNR and CDR2 FQNEAQ (reference sequence). CDR3 region: CASSPWGVNQPQHF. CDR3 nucleotide sequence: TGTGCCAGCAGCCCGTGGGGGGTCAATCAGCCCCAGCATTTT.

This chain links TRBV7-6 with TRBJ2-5; D is uncertain. V was shortened by 3 bases and J by 4 bases, with 9 bases between the two germline ends. CDR3 length: 13 amino acids. Germline CDR1 and CDR2: SGHVS and FNYEAQ. The CDR3 loop is CASSFTFRETQYF. The CDR3 nucleotides read TGTGCCAGCAGCTTTACTTTCCGAGAGACCCAGTACTTC. Combining the CDR3 with reference TRBV7-6 and TRBJ2-5 gives the whole variable domain GAGVSQSPRYKVTKRGQDVALRCDPISGHVSLYWYRQALGQGPEFLTYFNYEAQQDKSGLPNDRFSAERPEGSISTLTIQRTEQRDSAMYRCASSFTFRETQYFGPGTRLLVL.

The J gene is TRBJ1-5, the V gene TRBV29-1; TRBD1 aligns across 7 bases. The CDR3 totals 13 residues. V trimming: 5 bases; J trimming: 6 bases; junction bases outside the gene matches: 7. Germline CDR1 is SQVTM and CDR2 is ANQGSEA. The CDR3 DNA follows: TGCAGCGTTACACAGGGGAAGGGTCAGCCCCAGCATTTT. Translation gives CSVTQGKGQPQHF.

The chain carries TRBV19 and TRBJ2-1, with a tentative D call TRBD2 (6 bases). The CDR3 covers 14 residues. Trimming stripped 7 bases from V and 4 bases from J, with 14 bases between. The germline gives CDR1 LNHDA, CDR2 SQIVND (reference sequence). The CDR3 loop is CASKVSGTYNEQFF. The CDR3 nucleotides read TGTGCCAGTAAGGTTAGCGGAACATACAATGAGCAGTTCTTC.